This entry lists 2 T cell receptor beta chains sequenced from one sample in a study of blood T cell repertoires in COVID-19. TCRdb's copy holds only in-frame clones and misses some; the assay was immunoSEQ multiplex PCR. The sample carries around 260,000 clones, about 87% recorded once. The specimen sequenced was peripheral blood. These receptors all stem from a woman aged 50 to 65 with acute or convalescent COVID-19.

The chain is built from TRBV5-4 and TRBJ2-2; 8 nucleotides align to TRBD2. This CDR3 has 15 residues. Germline V CDR1 and CDR2: SGHNT, YYREEE (reference sequence). V lost 1 base to trimming and J lost 3 bases; unmatched junction nucleotides: 2. The CDR3 protein is CASSLSSGDTGELFF. The CDR3 DNA sequence: TGTGCCAGCAGCTTGAGTAGCGGGGACACCGGGGAGCTGTTTTTT.

The gene calls are TRBV18 and TRBJ1-1; D unresolved. The CDR3 has 14 amino acids. Germline loops: CDR1 KGHSH, CDR2 LQKENI. V dropped 3 bases and J dropped 11 bases, with 19 bases sitting between them. This chain's CDR3 is CASSPPRAVLAAFF. The CDR3 region has the DNA TGTGCCAGCTCACCTCCCAGAGCGGTTCTGGCGGCTTTCTTT.